Below, 11 T cell receptor beta chains from the same sample are listed, as sequenced in a study of blood T cell repertoires in COVID-19. Repertoires were generated with immunoSEQ multiplex PCR, while TCRdb's copy carries only in-frame clones and drops some. The sample has more than 85,000 clones; roughly 89% are singletons. Material for sequencing was peripheral blood. These receptors originate from a man in his 70s with acute or convalescent COVID-19.

V gene TRBV19 combines with J gene TRBJ1-1; possible D gene TRBD1, 5 bases. This CDR3 comprises 11 residues. CDR1 LNHDA and CDR2 SQIVND come from the germline V gene (reference sequence). Trimming removed 2 bases at V and 10 bases at J, with 8 bases between. In DNA, the CDR3 is TGTGCCAGTAGTATACAGGGTAGAGCTTTCTTT. Translation: CASSIQGRAFF.

The CDR3 region is CASSATGTSGVLSYNEQFF. The CDR3 DNA reads as TGTGCCAGCAGCGCGACCGGGACTAGCGGGGTGCTTTCCTACAATGAGCAGTTCTTC. The chain combines TRBV13 with TRBJ2-1; 13 nucleotides agree with TRBD2. V gave up 5 bases and J gave up 1 base; unmatched junction bases: 11. The CDR3 spans 19 residues. Germline values: CDR1 PRHDT, CDR2 FYEKMQ (reference sequence).

This clone showed up just a few times. The rearrangement uses TRBV7-9 and TRBJ1-1; D is ambiguous. The CDR3 sequence is 14 residues long. Germline lookup yields CDR1 SEHNR and CDR2 FQNEAQ (reference sequence). V lost 5 bases, J lost 1 base, and 11 bases lay in between. CDR3 loop: CASSRWPGNTEAFF. The CDR3 bases are TGTGCCAGCAGCCGATGGCCAGGGAACACTGAAGCTTTCTTT.

The chain is built from TRBV24-1 and TRBJ1-2; a possible D gene is TRBD1 (5 bases). Trimming removed 2 bases from V and 2 bases from J, with 14 bases in between. This CDR3 has 16 residues. Germline V gene sequence: CDR1 KGHDR, CDR2 SFDVKD. CDR3 loop: CATSDSDRPANYGYTF. The CDR3, as DNA: TGTGCCACCAGTGATTCCGACAGACCAGCCAACTATGGCTACACCTTC.

J is TRBJ2-6 and V is TRBV7-2, with 8 bases matching TRBD2. The CDR3 is 15 residues long. The trim removed 6 bases at V and 0 bases at J, leaving 1 base unmatched. Germline V gene sequence: CDR1 SGHTA, CDR2 FQGNSA. The DNA of the CDR3 is TGTGCCAGCAGACTAGCGGCCTCTGGGGCCAACGTCCTGACTTTC. Residues: CASRLAASGANVLTF.

The gene calls are TRBV15 and TRBJ1-4; 7 bases line up with TRBD1. With 6 bases clipped from V and 7 bases from J, the junction kept 11 bases outside the gene matches. The germline CDR1 and CDR2 sequences are LNHNV and YYDKDF (reference sequence). CDR3 length equals 15 residues. The CDR3 spells CATSRGRQGGEKLFF. The DNA for the CDR3 is TGTGCCACCAGTCGGGGGCGACAGGGTGGTGAAAAACTGTTTTTT.

This rearrangement joins TRBV25-1 to TRBJ2-2; perhaps TRBD2 as D (5 bases). The V end lost 2 bases, the J end lost 7 bases, and 11 bases lay between the germline ends. There are 14 residues in the CDR3. Germline assignment: CDR1 MGHDK and CDR2 SYGVNS. In DNA, the CDR3 is TGTGCCAGCAGTGAACGGGAAATGGGCGGGGAGCTGTTTTTT. It is translated as CASSEREMGGELFF.

This clone has just one count. V usage is TRBV27 and J usage is TRBJ2-7; 9 nucleotides align to TRBD1. The CDR3 is made up of 15 amino acids. Germline V gene data show CDR1 as MNHEY and CDR2 as SMNVEV (reference sequence). V was clipped by 2 bases and J by 0 bases; unmatched bases: 2. The CDR3 reads CASSLKTGGSYEQYF. The CDR3 bases are TGTGCCAGCAGTTTAAAGACAGGGGGCTCCTACGAGCAGTACTTC.

The CDR3 DNA reads TGCAGCGTTTGGTCTACCTACAATGAGCAGTTCTTC. Amino acid sequence: CSVWSTYNEQFF. The chain uses TRBV29-1 and TRBJ2-1; D gene unclear. The CDR3 length is 12 residues. Germline V gene data show CDR1 as SQVTM and CDR2 as ANQGSEA. The V gene lost 5 bases and the J gene lost 2 bases, with 7 bases spanning the gap.

V gene TRBV3-1 (or the pseudogene TRBV3-2) combines with J gene TRBJ1-1, with 7 bases aligning to TRBD1. This CDR3 has 17 residues. The germline V gene encodes CDR1 LGHDT and CDR2 YNNKEL (reference sequence). The junction had 15 bases not matched to a gene; V was cut back by 4 bases and J by 4 bases. The CDR3 DNA reads as TGTGCCAGCAGCCTTTCCCCGACAGGGCGGGGTGGCACTGAAGCTTTCTTT. Encoded protein: CASSLSPTGRGGTEAFF.

The V gene is TRBV6-1, the J gene TRBJ2-1, with 14 positions matching TRBD2. CDR1 is MNHNS and CDR2 is SASEGT in the germline V gene. J lost 6 bases, V lost 0 bases, and 1 base had no gene match. The length of the CDR3 is 16 residues. Written as DNA, the CDR3 is TGTGCCAGCAGTGAAGCCGGGACTAGCGGGAGCAATGAGCAGTTCTTC. Amino acids: CASSEAGTSGSNEQFF.